This TCR beta chain was identified in a study of blood T cell repertoires in COVID-19. This CDR3 is 15 amino acids long. CDR1 and CDR2 (germline): SEHNR, FQNEAQ (reference sequence). The V end lost 5 bases, the J end lost 2 bases, and 13 bases lay between the germline ends. As handled by the study authors: Nucleated cell number was recorded as an estimate derived from reference gene primer amplification. Profiling relied on immunoSEQ multiplex PCR, and the TCRdb table lists in-frame clones only, not all of them. The V and J calls and clone size come from that table; D and trimming were worked out from the DNA. The data contain 90,000 to 110,000 clones, over 70% of them singletons.

The origin of this receptor is a human donor in a cohort sampled during active or convalescent COVID-19. Sequencing was done on a sample of peripheral blood. The chain carries TRBV7-9 and TRBJ1-5, with D possibly being TRBD1 (6 bases). CDR3 sequence (DNA): TGTGCCAGCAGCGTCAGGGGCCTTGGCAATCAGCCCCAGCATTTT. Its protein is CASSVRGLGNQPQHF. Drawing the rest from reference TRBV7-9 and TRBJ1-5, the complete variable domain is DTGVSQNPRHKITKRGQNVTFRCDPISEHNRLYWYRQTLGQGPEFLTYFQNEAQLEKSRLLSDRFSAERPKGSFSTLEIQRTEQGDSAMYLCASSVRGLGNQPQHFGDGTRLSIL.